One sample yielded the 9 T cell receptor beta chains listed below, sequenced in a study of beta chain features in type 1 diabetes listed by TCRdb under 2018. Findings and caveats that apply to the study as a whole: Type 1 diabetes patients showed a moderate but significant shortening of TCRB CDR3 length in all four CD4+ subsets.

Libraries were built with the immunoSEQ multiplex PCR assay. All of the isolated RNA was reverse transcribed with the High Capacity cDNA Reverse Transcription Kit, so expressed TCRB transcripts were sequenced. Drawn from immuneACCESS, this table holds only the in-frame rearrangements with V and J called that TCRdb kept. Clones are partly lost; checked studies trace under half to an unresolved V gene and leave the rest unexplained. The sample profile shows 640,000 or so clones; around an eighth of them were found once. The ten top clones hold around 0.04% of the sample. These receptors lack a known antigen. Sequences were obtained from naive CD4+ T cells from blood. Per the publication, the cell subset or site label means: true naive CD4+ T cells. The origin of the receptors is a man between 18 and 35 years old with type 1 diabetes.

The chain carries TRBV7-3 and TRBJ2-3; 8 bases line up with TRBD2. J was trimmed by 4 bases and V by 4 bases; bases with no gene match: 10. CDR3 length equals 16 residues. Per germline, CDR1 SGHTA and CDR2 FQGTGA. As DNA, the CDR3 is TGTGCCAGCAGCTCTAGCGGGTCTTTGGCCCCAGATACGCAGTATTTT. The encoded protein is CASSSSGSLAPDTQYF.

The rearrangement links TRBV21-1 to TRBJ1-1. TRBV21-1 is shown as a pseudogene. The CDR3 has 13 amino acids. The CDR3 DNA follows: TGTGCCAGCAGCAATTTACGCCCCACTGAAGCTTTCTTT. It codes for CASSNLRPTEAFF.

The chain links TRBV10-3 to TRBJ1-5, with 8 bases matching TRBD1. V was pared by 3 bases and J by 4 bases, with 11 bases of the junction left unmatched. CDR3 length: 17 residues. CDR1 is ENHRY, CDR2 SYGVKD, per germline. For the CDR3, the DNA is TGTGCCATCAGTGATTCTAGGACAGGGACGGCGAATCAGCCCCAGCATTTT. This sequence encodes CAISDSRTGTANQPQHF.

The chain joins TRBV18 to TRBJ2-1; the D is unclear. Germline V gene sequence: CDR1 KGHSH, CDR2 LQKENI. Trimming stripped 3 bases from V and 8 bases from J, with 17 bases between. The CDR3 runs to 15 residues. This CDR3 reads CASSPPGPVWYEQFF. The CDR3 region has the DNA TGTGCCAGCTCACCTCCTGGACCGGTATGGTATGAGCAGTTCTTC. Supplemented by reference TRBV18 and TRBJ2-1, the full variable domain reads NAGVMQNPRHLVRRRGQEARLRCSPMKGHSHVYWYRQLPEEGLKFMVYLQKENIIDESGMPKERFSAEFPKEGPSILRIQQVVRGDSAAYFCASSPPGPVWYEQFFGPGTRLTVL.

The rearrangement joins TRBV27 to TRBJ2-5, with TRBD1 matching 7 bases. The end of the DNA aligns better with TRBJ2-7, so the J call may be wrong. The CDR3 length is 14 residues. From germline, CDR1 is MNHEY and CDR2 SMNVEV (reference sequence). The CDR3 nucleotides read TGTGCCAGCGTACCTACAGGGGCCGCCTACGAGCAGTACTTC. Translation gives CASVPTGAAYEQYF.

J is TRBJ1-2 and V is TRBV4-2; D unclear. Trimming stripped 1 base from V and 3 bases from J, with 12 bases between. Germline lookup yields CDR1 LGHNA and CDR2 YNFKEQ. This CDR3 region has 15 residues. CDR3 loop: CASSQAGGVDYGYTF. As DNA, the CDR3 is TGTGCCAGCAGCCAAGCGGGTGGTGTTGACTATGGCTACACCTTC.

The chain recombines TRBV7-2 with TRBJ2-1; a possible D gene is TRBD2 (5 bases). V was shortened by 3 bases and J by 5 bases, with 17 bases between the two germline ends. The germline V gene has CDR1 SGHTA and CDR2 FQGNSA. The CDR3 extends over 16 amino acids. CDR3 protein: CASSFLARNLNNEQFF. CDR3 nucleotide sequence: TGTGCCAGCAGCTTTTTAGCGAGAAACCTAAACAATGAGCAGTTCTTC.

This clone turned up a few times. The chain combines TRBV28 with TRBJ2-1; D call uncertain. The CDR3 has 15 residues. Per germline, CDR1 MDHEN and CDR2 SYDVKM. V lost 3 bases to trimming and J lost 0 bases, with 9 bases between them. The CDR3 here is CASSFGSSSYNEQFF. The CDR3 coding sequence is TGTGCCAGCAGTTTTGGGTCGAGCTCCTACAATGAGCAGTTCTTC.

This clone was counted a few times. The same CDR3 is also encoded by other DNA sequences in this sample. The CDR3 nucleotides are TGCAGCGCCAAGTGGCGGGAGTTGGCGGGTGAGCAGTTCTTC. Translation gives CSAKWRELAGEQFF. The gene calls are TRBV29-1 and TRBJ2-1; 7 bases align to TRBD2. There are 14 residues in the CDR3. Germline V gives CDR1 SQVTM, CDR2 ANQGSEA. J was trimmed by 9 bases and V by 7 bases; bases with no gene match: 15.